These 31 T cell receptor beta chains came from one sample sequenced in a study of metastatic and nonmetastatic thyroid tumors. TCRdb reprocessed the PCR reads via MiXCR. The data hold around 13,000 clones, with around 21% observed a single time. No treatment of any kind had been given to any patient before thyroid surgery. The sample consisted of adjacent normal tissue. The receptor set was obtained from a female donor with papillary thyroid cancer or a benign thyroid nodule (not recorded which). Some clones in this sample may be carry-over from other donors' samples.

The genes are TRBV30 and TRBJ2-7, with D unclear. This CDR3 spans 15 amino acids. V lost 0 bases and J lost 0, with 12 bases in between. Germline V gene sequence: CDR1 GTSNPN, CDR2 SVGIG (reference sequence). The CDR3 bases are TGTGCCTGGAGTGTTGGTCTCGATAGCTCCTACGAGCAGTACTTC. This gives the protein CAWSVGLDSSYEQYF.

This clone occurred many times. As DNA, the CDR3 is TGCAGTGCTAGTCGCGGATCTCTCTCTGGAAACACCATATATTTT. It translates to CSASRGSLSGNTIYF. The chain couples TRBV20-1 to TRBJ1-3; no clear D. V dropped 3 bases and J dropped 0 bases, with 12 bases sitting between them. The CDR3 is 15 residues long. CDR1 DFQATT and CDR2 SNEGSKA come from the germline V gene (reference sequence).

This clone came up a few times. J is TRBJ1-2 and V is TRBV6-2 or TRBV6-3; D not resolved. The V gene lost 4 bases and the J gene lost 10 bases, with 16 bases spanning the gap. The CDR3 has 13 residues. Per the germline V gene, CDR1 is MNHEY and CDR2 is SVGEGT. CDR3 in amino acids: CASSFQTNYLYTF. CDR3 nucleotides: TGTGCCAGCAGTTTTCAGACAAACTATCTCTACACCTTC.

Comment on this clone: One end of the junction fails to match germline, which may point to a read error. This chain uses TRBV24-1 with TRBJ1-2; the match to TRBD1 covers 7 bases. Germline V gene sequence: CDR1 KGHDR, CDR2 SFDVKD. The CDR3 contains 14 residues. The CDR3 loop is CATIDPGTVYGYTF. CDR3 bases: TGTGCCACCATTGATCCGGGGACAGTGTATGGCTACACCTTC.

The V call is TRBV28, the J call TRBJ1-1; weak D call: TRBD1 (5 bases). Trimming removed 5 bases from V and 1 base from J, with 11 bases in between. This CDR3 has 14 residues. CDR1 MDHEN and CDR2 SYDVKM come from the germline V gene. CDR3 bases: TGTGCCAGCAGTCTACACAGGCCGAACACTGAAGCTTTCTTT. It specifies CASSLHRPNTEAFF.

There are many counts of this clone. CDR3 sequence reads: CASSLYPTDTQYF. The CDR3 region has the DNA TGTGCCAGCAGCTTGTATCCCACAGATACGCAGTATTTT. The gene calls are TRBV5-6 and TRBJ2-3; D unresolved. Germline-derived CDR1 and CDR2 are SGHDT and YYEEEE. Trimming pared 1 base from V and 2 bases from J, leaving 5 bases between. This CDR3 comprises 13 residues.

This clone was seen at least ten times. The CDR3 protein is CASSRGGSGIYEQYF. The CDR3 nucleotides are TGTGCCAGCAGCAGGGGGGGGAGTGGGATCTACGAGCAGTACTTC. The chain employs TRBV4-2 and TRBJ2-7; tentative D call: TRBD2 (7 bases). The CDR3 is 15 residues long. V lost 5 bases and J 3 bases, leaving 17 bases between the germline ends. Per germline, CDR1 LGHNA and CDR2 YNFKEQ.

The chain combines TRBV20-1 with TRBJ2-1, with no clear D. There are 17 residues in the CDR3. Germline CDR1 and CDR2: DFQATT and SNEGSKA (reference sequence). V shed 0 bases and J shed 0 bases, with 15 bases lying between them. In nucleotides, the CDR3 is TGCAGTGCTAGAGATCCTGCAGTACTCAGCTCCTACAATGAGCAGTTCTTC. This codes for CSARDPAVLSSYNEQFF.

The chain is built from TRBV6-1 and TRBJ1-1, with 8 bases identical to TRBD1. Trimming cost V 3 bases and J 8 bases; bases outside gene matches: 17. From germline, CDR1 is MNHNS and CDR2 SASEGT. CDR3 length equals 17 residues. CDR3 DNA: TGTGCCAGCAGTGATCTTCTGGCAGGGGGCGCAAGGTGGGAAGCTTTCTTT. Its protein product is CASSDLLAGGARWEAFF.

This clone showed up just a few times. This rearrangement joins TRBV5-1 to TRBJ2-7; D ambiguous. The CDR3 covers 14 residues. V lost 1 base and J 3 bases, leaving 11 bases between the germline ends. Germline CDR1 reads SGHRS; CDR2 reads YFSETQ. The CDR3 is CASSLSAGNYEQYF. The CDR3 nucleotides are TGCGCCAGCAGCTTGTCCGCAGGCAACTACGAGCAGTACTTC.

The CDR3 DNA reads as TGTGCCAGCAGTGAGACAGGTGAGTGCGCTGAAGCTTTCTTT. Its protein product is CASSETGECAEAFF. V is TRBV28 and J is TRBJ1-1; D may be TRBD1 (6 bases). Germline-derived CDR1 and CDR2 are MDHEN and SYDVKM. V gave up 5 bases and J gave up 6 bases, with 16 bases separating them. CDR3 length: 14 amino acids. The complete variable domain, with remaining parts taken from reference TRBV28 and TRBJ1-1, reads DVKVTQSSRYLVKRTGEKVFLECVQDMDHENMFWYRQDPGLGLRLIYFSYDVKMKEKGDIPEGYSVSREKKERFSLILESASTNQTSMYLCASSETGECAEAFFGQGTRLTVV.

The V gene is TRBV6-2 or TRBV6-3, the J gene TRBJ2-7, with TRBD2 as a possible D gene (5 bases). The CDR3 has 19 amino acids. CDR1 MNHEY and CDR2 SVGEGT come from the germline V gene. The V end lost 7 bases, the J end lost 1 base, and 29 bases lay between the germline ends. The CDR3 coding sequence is TGTGCCAGCACCCTCATAGGCCCGAAGACTATTGCTATATCCTACGAGCAGTACTTC. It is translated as CASTLIGPKTIAISYEQYF.

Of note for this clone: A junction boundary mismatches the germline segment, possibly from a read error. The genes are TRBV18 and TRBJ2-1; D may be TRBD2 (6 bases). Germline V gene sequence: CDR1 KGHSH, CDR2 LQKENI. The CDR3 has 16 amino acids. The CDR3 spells CVSSPRGFQGLDEQFF. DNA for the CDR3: TGTGTCAGCTCACCACGGGGTTTTCAGGGACTCGATGAGCAGTTCTTC. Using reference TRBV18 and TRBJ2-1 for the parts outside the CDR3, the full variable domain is NAGVMQNPRHLVRRRGQEARLRCSPMKGHSHVYWYRQLPEEGLKFMVYLQKENIIDESGMPKERFSAEFPKEGPSILRIQQVVRGDSAAYFCVSSPRGFQGLDEQFFGPGTRLTVL.

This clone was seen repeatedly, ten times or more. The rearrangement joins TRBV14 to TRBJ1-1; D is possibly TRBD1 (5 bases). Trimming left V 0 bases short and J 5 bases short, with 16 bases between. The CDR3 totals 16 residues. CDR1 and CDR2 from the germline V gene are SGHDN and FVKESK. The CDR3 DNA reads TGTGCCAGCAGCCAAGATCTCCGGGGACTGGAAACTGAAGCTTTCTTT. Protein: CASSQDLRGLETEAFF.

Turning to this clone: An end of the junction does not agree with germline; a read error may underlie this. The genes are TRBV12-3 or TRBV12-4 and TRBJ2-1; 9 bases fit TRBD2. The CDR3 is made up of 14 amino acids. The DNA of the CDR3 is TGTGCCAGAGGGTTTAGCGGGAGTCACAATGAGAAGTTCTTC. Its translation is CARGFSGSHNEKFF.

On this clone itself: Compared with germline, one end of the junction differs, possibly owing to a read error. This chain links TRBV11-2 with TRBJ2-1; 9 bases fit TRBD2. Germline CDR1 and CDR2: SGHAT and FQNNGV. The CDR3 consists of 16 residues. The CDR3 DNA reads TGTGCCAGCAGCTCTACGATAGCGGGGGCCCCGGTTGAGCAGTCCTTC. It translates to CASSSTIAGAPVEQSF. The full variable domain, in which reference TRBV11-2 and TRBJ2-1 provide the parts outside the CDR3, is EAGVAQSPRYKIIEKRQSVAFWCNPISGHATLYWYQQILGQGPKLLIQFQNNGVVDDSQLPKDRFSAERLKGVDSTLKIQPAKLEDSAVYLCASSSTIAGAPVEQSFGPGTRLTVL.

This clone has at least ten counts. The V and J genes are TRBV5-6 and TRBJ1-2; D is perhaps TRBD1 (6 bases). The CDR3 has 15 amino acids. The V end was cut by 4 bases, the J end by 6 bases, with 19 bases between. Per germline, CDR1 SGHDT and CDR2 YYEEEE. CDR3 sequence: CASSPRRAGAHGYTF. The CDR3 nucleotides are TGTGCCAGCAGCCCCCGAAGGGCAGGGGCTCATGGCTACACCTTC. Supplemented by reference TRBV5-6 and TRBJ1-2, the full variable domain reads DAGVTQSPTHLIKTRGQQVTLRCSPKSGHDTVSWYQQALGQGPQFIFQYYEEEERQRGNFPDRFSGHQFPNYSSELNVNALLLGDSALYLCASSPRRAGAHGYTFGSGTRLTVV.

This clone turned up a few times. CDR3 sequence (DNA): TGTGCCAGCAGTGATCCGGGGACAGGGGCCTACGAGCAGTACTTC. This codes for CASSDPGTGAYEQYF. The chain uses TRBV6-1 and TRBJ2-7; the match to TRBD1 covers 10 bases. The trim removed 3 bases at V and 2 bases at J, leaving 4 bases unmatched. Germline values: CDR1 MNHNS, CDR2 SASEGT. The CDR3 has 15 residues.

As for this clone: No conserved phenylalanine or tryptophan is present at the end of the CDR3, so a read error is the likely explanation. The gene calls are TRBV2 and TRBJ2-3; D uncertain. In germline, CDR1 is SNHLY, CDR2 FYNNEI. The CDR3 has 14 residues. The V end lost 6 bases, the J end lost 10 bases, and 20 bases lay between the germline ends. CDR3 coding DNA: TGTGCCAGCAGGGGCTACGGAAGCACCGATTCGCAGTATGTT. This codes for CASRGYGSTDSQYV.

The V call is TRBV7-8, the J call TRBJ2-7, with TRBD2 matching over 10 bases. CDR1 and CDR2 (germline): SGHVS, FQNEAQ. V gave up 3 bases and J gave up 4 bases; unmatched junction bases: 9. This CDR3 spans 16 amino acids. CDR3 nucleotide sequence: TGTGCCAGCAGCTTTCTAGCGGGAGAAGCCTCATACGAGCAGTACTTC. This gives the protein CASSFLAGEASYEQYF.

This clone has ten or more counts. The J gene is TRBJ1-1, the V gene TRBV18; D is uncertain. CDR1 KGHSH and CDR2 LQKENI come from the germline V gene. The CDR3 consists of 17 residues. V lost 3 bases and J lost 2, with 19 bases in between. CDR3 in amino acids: CASSPLAAALTNTEAFF. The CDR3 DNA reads TGTGCCAGCTCACCTTTGGCGGCAGCCCTTACCAACACTGAAGCTTTCTTT. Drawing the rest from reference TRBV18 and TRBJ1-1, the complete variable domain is NAGVMQNPRHLVRRRGQEARLRCSPMKGHSHVYWYRQLPEEGLKFMVYLQKENIIDESGMPKERFSAEFPKEGPSILRIQQVVRGDSAAYFCASSPLAAALTNTEAFFGQGTRLTVV.

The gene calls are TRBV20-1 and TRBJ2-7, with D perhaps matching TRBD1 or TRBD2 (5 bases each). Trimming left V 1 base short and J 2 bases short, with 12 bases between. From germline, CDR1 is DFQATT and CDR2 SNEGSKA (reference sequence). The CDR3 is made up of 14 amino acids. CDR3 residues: CSARGPGTAYEQYF. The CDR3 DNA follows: TGCAGTGCTAGAGGCCCCGGGACGGCCTACGAGCAGTACTTC.

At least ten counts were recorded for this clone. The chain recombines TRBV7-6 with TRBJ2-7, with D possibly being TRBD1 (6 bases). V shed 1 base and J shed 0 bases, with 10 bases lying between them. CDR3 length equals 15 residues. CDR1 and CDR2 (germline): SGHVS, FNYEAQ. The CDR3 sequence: CASSLGTALSYEQYF. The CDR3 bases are TGTGCCAGCAGCTTAGGGACAGCTCTCTCCTACGAGCAGTACTTC.

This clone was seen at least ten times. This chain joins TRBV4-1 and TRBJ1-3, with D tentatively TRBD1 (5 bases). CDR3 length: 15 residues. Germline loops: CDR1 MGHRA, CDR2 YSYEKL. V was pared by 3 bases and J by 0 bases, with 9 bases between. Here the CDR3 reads CASSQVGGSGNTIYF. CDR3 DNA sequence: TGCGCCAGCAGCCAGGTGGGGGGCTCTGGAAACACCATATATTTT.

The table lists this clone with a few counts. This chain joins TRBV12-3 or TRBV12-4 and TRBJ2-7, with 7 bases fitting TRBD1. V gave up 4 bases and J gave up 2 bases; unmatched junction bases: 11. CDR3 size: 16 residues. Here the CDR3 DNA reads TGTGCCAGCAGTTCTCACAGGGGAATACCTCCCTACGAGCAGTACTTC. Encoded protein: CASSSHRGIPPYEQYF.

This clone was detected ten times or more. DNA for the CDR3: TGTGCCACCTCAGGAGGGGGAGCCTACGAGCAGTACTTC. The encoded protein is CATSGGGAYEQYF. V gene TRBV5-8 combines with J gene TRBJ2-7; D is tentatively TRBD1 or TRBD2 (6 bases each). This CDR3 has 13 amino acids. V gave up 9 bases and J gave up 2 bases, with 15 bases separating them. The germline V gene encodes CDR1 SGHTS and CDR2 YDEGEE.

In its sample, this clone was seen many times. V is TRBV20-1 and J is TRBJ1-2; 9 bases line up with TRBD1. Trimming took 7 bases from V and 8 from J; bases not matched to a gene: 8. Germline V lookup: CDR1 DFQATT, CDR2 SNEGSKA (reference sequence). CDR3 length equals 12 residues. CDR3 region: CSVQQGAQGYTF. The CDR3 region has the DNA TGCAGTGTTCAACAGGGGGCGCAAGGCTACACCTTC.

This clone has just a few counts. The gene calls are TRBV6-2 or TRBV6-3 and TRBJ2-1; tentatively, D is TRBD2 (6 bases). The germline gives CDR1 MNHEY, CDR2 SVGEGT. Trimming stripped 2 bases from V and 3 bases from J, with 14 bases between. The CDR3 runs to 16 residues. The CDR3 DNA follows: TGTGCCAGCAGTTACCGAGCGGGTCCTTACTACAATGAGCAGTTCTTC. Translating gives CASSYRAGPYYNEQFF.

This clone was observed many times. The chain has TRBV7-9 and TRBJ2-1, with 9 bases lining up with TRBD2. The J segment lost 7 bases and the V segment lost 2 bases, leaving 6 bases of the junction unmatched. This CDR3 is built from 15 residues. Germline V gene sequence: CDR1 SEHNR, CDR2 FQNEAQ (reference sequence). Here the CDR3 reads CASSLRLAGRNEQFF. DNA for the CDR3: TGTGCCAGCAGCTTAAGGCTAGCGGGGAGAAATGAGCAGTTCTTC.

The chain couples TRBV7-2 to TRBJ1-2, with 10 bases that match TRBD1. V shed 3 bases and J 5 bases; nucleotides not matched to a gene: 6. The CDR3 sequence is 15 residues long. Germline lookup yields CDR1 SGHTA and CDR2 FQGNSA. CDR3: CASSFRDRGGYGYTF. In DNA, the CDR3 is TGTGCCAGCAGCTTTAGGGACAGGGGAGGTTATGGCTACACCTTC.

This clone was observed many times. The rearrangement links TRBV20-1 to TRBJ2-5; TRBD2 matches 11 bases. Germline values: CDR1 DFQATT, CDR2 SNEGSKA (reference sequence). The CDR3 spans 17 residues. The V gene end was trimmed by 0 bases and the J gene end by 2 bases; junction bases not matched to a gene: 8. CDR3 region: CSARDLFSGGDQETQYF. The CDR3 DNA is TGCAGTGCTAGAGATTTGTTTAGCGGGGGGGATCAAGAGACCCAGTACTTC.